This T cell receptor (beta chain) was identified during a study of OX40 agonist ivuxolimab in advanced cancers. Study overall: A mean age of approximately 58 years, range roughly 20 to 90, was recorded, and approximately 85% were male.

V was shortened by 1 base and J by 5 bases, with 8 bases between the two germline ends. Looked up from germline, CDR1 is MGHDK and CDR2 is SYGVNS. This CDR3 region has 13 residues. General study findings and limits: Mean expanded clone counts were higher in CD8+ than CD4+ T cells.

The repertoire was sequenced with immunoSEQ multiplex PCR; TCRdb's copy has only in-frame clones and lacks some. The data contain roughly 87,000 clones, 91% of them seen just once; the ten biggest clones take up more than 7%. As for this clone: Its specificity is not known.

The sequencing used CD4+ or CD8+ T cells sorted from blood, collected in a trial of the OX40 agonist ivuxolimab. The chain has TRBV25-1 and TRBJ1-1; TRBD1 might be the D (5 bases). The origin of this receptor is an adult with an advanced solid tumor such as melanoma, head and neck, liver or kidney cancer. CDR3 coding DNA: TGTGCCAGCAGTGAATGGGGGGGGACTGAAGCTTTCTTT. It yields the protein CASSEWGGTEAFF.